The 2 T cell receptor beta chains below were found in one sample sequenced in a study of lymphopenia after photon versus proton radiotherapy. The data were produced by immunoSEQ multiplex PCR, yet TCRdb's version contains in-frame clones alone and is incomplete. The table has roughly 30,000 clones, 87% seen once. The sequences come from peripheral blood, collected from a patient treated with proton-based radiotherapy. All receptors come from a woman aged 60 to 75 with cholangiocarcinoma. Some clones in this sample may be carry-over from other donors' samples.

The V and J genes are TRBV7-2 and TRBJ1-4, with 11 bases fitting TRBD1. The CDR3 has 15 residues. V lost 4 bases and J lost 6; bases outside the gene matches: 4. CDR1 SGHTA and CDR2 FQGNSA come from the germline V gene. The CDR3 region is CASSYSDRGHEKLFF. CDR3 DNA sequence: TGTGCCAGCAGCTATTCGGACAGGGGGCATGAAAAACTGTTTTTT.

The rearrangement links TRBV6-1 to TRBJ2-1; 11 nucleotides line up with TRBD1. V gave up 10 bases and J gave up 9 bases; unmatched junction bases: 14. The CDR3 extends over 15 amino acids. The V gene's germline CDR1 is MNHNS and CDR2 SASEGT. Here the CDR3 reads CAIPLGQGGFGEQFF. The DNA of the CDR3 is TGTGCCATTCCCCTGGGACAGGGGGGTTTTGGTGAGCAGTTCTTC.